The TCR beta chain described here comes from a study of regulatory T cells in long-lasting Graves disease. Overall study findings and caveats: Persistent Graves' patients possessed reduced TCR diversity relative to recently diagnosed ones. Repertoires from persistent disease leaned toward TRBV28, TRBJ1-2 and TRBJ2-5.

Assembly of TCR beta libraries relied on iRepertoire HTBI primers together with Arm-PCR of CDR3 regions. Each CDR3 protein is one row after TCRdb ran MiXCR on the multiplex PCR reads. This sample has about 540,000 distinct CDR3 sequences; roughly 13% occur once, and the top ten carry 8.5% to 10%. Time point specified: newly diagnosed GD, antithyroid drugs for less than 3 months. Construction of the TCR library relied on RNA isolated from PBMCs. Peripheral blood, about 9 milliliters per patient, was collected in EDTA tubes. V shed 7 bases and J shed 3 bases, with 15 bases lying between them. CDR1 is KGHDR, CDR2 SFDVKD, per germline. The CDR3 has 15 residues. With respect to this clonotype: The antigen is undetermined.

These same records also appear under a second study, on T cells in Graves' hyperthyroidism and ophthalmopathy. That report notes: HTBI primers drove first-round RT-PCR of the TCR CDR3.

The clonotype was recovered from a man aged 25 to 45 with Graves disease. This sample comprised peripheral blood mononuclear cells (PBMCs), obtained at new diagnosis, from a patient treated with antithyroid drugs. The chain is built from TRBV24-1 and TRBJ2-4; no clear D. The CDR3 loop is CATSHSGGGKNIQYF. The CDR3 coding sequence is TGTGCCACCAGCCACTCCGGCGGCGGCAAAAACATTCAGTACTTC.